This is a list of T cell receptor beta chains from one sample in a study of blood T cells in healthy people across ages. In TCRdb, the 5' RACE reads were re-called with MiXCR into one record per CDR3 protein. This sample has nearly 1 million distinct CDR3 sequences; roughly half occur once, and the top ten carry over 20%. Sequencing was carried out using blood. The receptor set was obtained from a woman aged 55-75 years in good health. CDR3s include the opening cysteine and the closing phenylalanine or tryptophan. Fields, in order: V gene, CDR3 length, clone size, J gene, D gene, CDR3 DNA, CDR3 protein. D genes are given only for firm matches. Not all rows give a size; the values are once, few, many and, for expanded clones, a class.

v_call: TRBV3-1; cdr3_length: 16; clone_size: NA; j_call: TRBJ2-3; d_call: TRBD2; cdr3_nt: TGTGCCAGCAGCCACCCGGGACTACAGTCCACAGATACGCAGTATTTT; cdr3_aa: CASSHPGLQSTDTQYF
v_call: TRBV7-6; cdr3_length: 18; clone_size: NA; j_call: TRBJ2-5; d_call: TRBD2; cdr3_nt: TGTGCCAGCAGCTTAGGGCCTCTCTCGACTAGCGGGAGCAAGACCCAGTACTTC; cdr3_aa: CASSLGPLSTSGSKTQYF
v_call: TRBV3-1; cdr3_length: 16; clone_size: NA; j_call: TRBJ2-5; d_call: NA; cdr3_nt: TGTGCCAGCAGCCAAGATTATGAGGGAGAACGGGAGACCCAGTACTTC; cdr3_aa: CASSQDYEGERETQYF
v_call: TRBV6-1; cdr3_length: 14; clone_size: few; j_call: TRBJ1-6; d_call: NA; cdr3_nt: TGTGCCAGCAGTGAAGCCCTCGGGGAATCACCCCTCCACTTT; cdr3_aa: CASSEALGESPLHF
v_call: TRBV12-3/TRBV12-4; cdr3_length: 14; clone_size: few; j_call: TRBJ1-5; d_call: NA; cdr3_nt: TGTGCCAGCAGTTTGGGGATTCGGTCCCAGCCCCAGCATTTT; cdr3_aa: CASSLGIRSQPQHF
v_call: TRBV6-2/TRBV6-3; cdr3_length: 14; clone_size: NA; j_call: TRBJ2-1; d_call: TRBD2; cdr3_nt: TGTGCCAGTTCTCTAGAGGGACTAGAATTTGAGCAGTTCTTC; cdr3_aa: CASSLEGLEFEQFF
v_call: TRBV28; cdr3_length: 12; clone_size: NA; j_call: TRBJ1-1; d_call: NA; cdr3_nt: TGTGCCAGCCGACAGGTTTCGGATGAAGCTTTCTTT; cdr3_aa: CASRQVSDEAFF
v_call: TRBV28; cdr3_length: 16; clone_size: NA; j_call: TRBJ2-3; d_call: TRBD2; cdr3_nt: TGTGCCAGCAGTTTAGTCGGCGGGAGGCCCACAGATACGCAGTATTTT; cdr3_aa: CASSLVGGRPTDTQYF
v_call: TRBV3-1; cdr3_length: 12; clone_size: NA; j_call: TRBJ2-1; d_call: NA; cdr3_nt: TGTGCCAGCAGCCAAATTCGGACAGAAAAGTTCTTC; cdr3_aa: CASSQIRTEKFF
v_call: TRBV6-5; cdr3_length: 15; clone_size: few; j_call: TRBJ2-7; d_call: TRBD1; cdr3_nt: TGTGCCAGCAGACTAAGACAGGGCTTGGGATCCGAGCAGTACTTC; cdr3_aa: CASRLRQGLGSEQYF
v_call: TRBV6-2/TRBV6-3; cdr3_length: 12; clone_size: NA; j_call: TRBJ2-5; d_call: NA; cdr3_nt: TGTGCCAGCAGCCCCATCGGGGTCCCCCAGTACTTC; cdr3_aa: CASSPIGVPQYF
v_call: TRBV20-1; cdr3_length: 15; clone_size: few; j_call: TRBJ2-3; d_call: TRBD2; cdr3_nt: TGCAGTGCTAGAGATCTGACGGGAGGGCGGGATACGCAGTATTTT; cdr3_aa: CSARDLTGGRDTQYF
v_call: TRBV29-1; cdr3_length: 13; clone_size: NA; j_call: TRBJ2-7; d_call: TRBD2; cdr3_nt: TGCAGCGCCCTTAGCGGGAGGGCCTACGAGCAGTACTTC; cdr3_aa: CSALSGRAYEQYF
v_call: TRBV7-2; cdr3_length: 16; clone_size: few; j_call: TRBJ2-5; d_call: TRBD1; cdr3_nt: TGTGCCAGCAGCCAGGGGGTGCAGACCTTACAAGAGACCCAGTACTTC; cdr3_aa: CASSQGVQTLQETQYF
v_call: TRBV20-1; cdr3_length: 11; clone_size: NA; j_call: TRBJ2-5; d_call: NA; cdr3_nt: TGCAGTGCAGACCAGAGGGAGACCCAGTACTTC; cdr3_aa: CSADQRETQYF
v_call: TRBV6-6; cdr3_length: 12; clone_size: NA; j_call: TRBJ2-7; d_call: NA; cdr3_nt: TGTGCCAGCAGTAGGAGGGAGTACGAGCAGTACTTC; cdr3_aa: CASSRREYEQYF
v_call: TRBV7-2; cdr3_length: 14; clone_size: NA; j_call: TRBJ2-7; d_call: NA; cdr3_nt: TGTGCCAGCAGCTCGATCCGGGATTCCTACGAGCAGTACTTC; cdr3_aa: CASSSIRDSYEQYF
v_call: TRBV9; cdr3_length: 16; clone_size: few; j_call: TRBJ2-3; d_call: TRBD2; cdr3_nt: TGTGCCAGCAGCGTAGGGTTTAGCGGGAGCACAGATACGCAGTATTTT; cdr3_aa: CASSVGFSGSTDTQYF
v_call: TRBV11-2; cdr3_length: 12; clone_size: few; j_call: TRBJ1-2; d_call: NA; cdr3_nt: TGTGCCGCAGGGAGGGATGGCTATGGCTACACCTTC; cdr3_aa: CAAGRDGYGYTF
v_call: TRBV12-3/TRBV12-4; cdr3_length: 13; clone_size: many; j_call: TRBJ1-5; d_call: NA; cdr3_nt: TGTGCCAGCAGTTCCGGGGGCTTCCAGCCCCAGCATTTT; cdr3_aa: CASSSGGFQPQHF
v_call: TRBV4-3; cdr3_length: 16; clone_size: NA; j_call: TRBJ2-3; d_call: NA; cdr3_nt: TGCGCCAGCAGCCAAGATAGGGAGTTGGGCGCAGATACGCAGTATTTT; cdr3_aa: CASSQDRELGADTQYF
v_call: TRBV6-6; cdr3_length: 16; clone_size: NA; j_call: TRBJ2-7; d_call: TRBD2; cdr3_nt: TGTGCCAGCAGTTATTCGAGCGGGACTTCGGGATACGAGCAGTACTTC; cdr3_aa: CASSYSSGTSGYEQYF
v_call: TRBV5-5; cdr3_length: 18; clone_size: NA; j_call: TRBJ2-5; d_call: NA; cdr3_nt: TGTGCCAGCAGCTTGGTCTATGGACAAGGACCTCCCCTAGAGACCCAGTACTTC; cdr3_aa: CASSLVYGQGPPLETQYF
v_call: TRBV11-2; cdr3_length: 14; clone_size: once; j_call: TRBJ2-5; d_call: TRBD2; cdr3_nt: TGTGCCAGCAGCACACCAGCGGGAGGGGAGACCCAGTACTTC; cdr3_aa: CASSTPAGGETQYF
v_call: TRBV7-9; cdr3_length: 15; clone_size: NA; j_call: TRBJ2-3; d_call: NA; cdr3_nt: TGTGCCAGCAGCCCGACCGCGGGAATCACAGATACGCAGTATTTT; cdr3_aa: CASSPTAGITDTQYF
v_call: TRBV4-3; cdr3_length: 15; clone_size: few; j_call: TRBJ1-4; d_call: NA; cdr3_nt: TGCGCCAGCAGCCAACTACAGTTTCCTAATGAAAAACTGTTTTTT; cdr3_aa: CASSQLQFPNEKLFF
v_call: TRBV7-2; cdr3_length: 14; clone_size: NA; j_call: TRBJ1-2; d_call: NA; cdr3_nt: TGTGCCAGCAGCCGGGGGATCAGGGTTTCTGGCTACACCTTC; cdr3_aa: CASSRGIRVSGYTF
v_call: TRBV4-2; cdr3_length: 13; clone_size: NA; j_call: TRBJ2-1; d_call: NA; cdr3_nt: TGTGCCAGCAGCCAAGCCGGGGTCCTTGAGCAGTTCTTC; cdr3_aa: CASSQAGVLEQFF
v_call: TRBV28; cdr3_length: 14; clone_size: once; j_call: TRBJ2-5; d_call: TRBD1; cdr3_nt: TGTGCCAGCAGGGAAACAGGGGAAAGGAAGACCCAGTACTTC; cdr3_aa: CASRETGERKTQYF
v_call: TRBV19; cdr3_length: 15; clone_size: once; j_call: TRBJ2-4; d_call: NA; cdr3_nt: TGTGCCAGTAATGCCGGCCGGTCAGCCAAAAACATTCAGTACTTC; cdr3_aa: CASNAGRSAKNIQYF
v_call: TRBV2; cdr3_length: 14; clone_size: many; j_call: TRBJ2-3; d_call: TRBD2; cdr3_nt: TGTGCCAGCAGTTTAGCGGGAGGGGGCGATACGCAGTATTTT; cdr3_aa: CASSLAGGGDTQYF
v_call: TRBV7-2; cdr3_length: 14; clone_size: few; j_call: TRBJ2-5; d_call: NA; cdr3_nt: TGTGCCAGCAGCGCGGGACACCACCAAGAGACCCAGTACTTC; cdr3_aa: CASSAGHHQETQYF
v_call: TRBV6-1; cdr3_length: 13; clone_size: NA; j_call: TRBJ2-5; d_call: NA; cdr3_nt: TGTGCCAGCAAAGGGGGGGCGCAGGAGACCCAGTACTTC; cdr3_aa: CASKGGAQETQYF
v_call: TRBV6-5; cdr3_length: 17; clone_size: NA; j_call: TRBJ1-4; d_call: TRBD1; cdr3_nt: TGTGCCAGCAGTTACCGCCCCAGGGGGGGGCTTAATGAAAAACTGTTTTTT; cdr3_aa: CASSYRPRGGLNEKLFF
v_call: TRBV12-3/TRBV12-4; cdr3_length: 16; clone_size: NA; j_call: TRBJ2-1; d_call: NA; cdr3_nt: TGTGCCAGCAGTCTAGGAGGGGCTGGGCTAGGCAATGAGCAGTTCTTC; cdr3_aa: CASSLGGAGLGNEQFF
v_call: TRBV6-2/TRBV6-3; cdr3_length: 10; clone_size: many; j_call: TRBJ2-3; d_call: NA; cdr3_nt: TGTGCCAGCCGGCGAGATACGCAGTATTTT; cdr3_aa: CASRRDTQYF
v_call: TRBV4-1; cdr3_length: 16; clone_size: few; j_call: TRBJ2-5; d_call: NA; cdr3_nt: TGCGCCAGCAGCCAAGATCACGGGAGAAGTGAGGAGACCCAGTACTTC; cdr3_aa: CASSQDHGRSEETQYF
v_call: TRBV5-6; cdr3_length: 16; clone_size: NA; j_call: TRBJ1-2; d_call: NA; cdr3_nt: TGTGCCAGCAGCCGAGGGGCAGAGGACTCGAACTATGGCTACACCTTC; cdr3_aa: CASSRGAEDSNYGYTF
v_call: TRBV20-1; cdr3_length: 13; clone_size: NA; j_call: TRBJ2-1; d_call: NA; cdr3_nt: TGCAGTGCTATCGGTCTAGTCTCCAATGAGCAGTTCTTC; cdr3_aa: CSAIGLVSNEQFF
v_call: TRBV4-3; cdr3_length: 16; clone_size: NA; j_call: TRBJ1-4; d_call: NA; cdr3_nt: TGCGCCAGCAGCCAAGAAGAGGATACGGGGAATCGCGAGGTGTTTTTT; cdr3_aa: CASSQEEDTGNREVFF
v_call: TRBV4-1; cdr3_length: 13; clone_size: NA; j_call: TRBJ2-7; d_call: NA; cdr3_nt: TGCGCCAGCAGCCGCTACAGGGACGGCGAGCAGTACTTC; cdr3_aa: CASSRYRDGEQYF
v_call: TRBV24-1; cdr3_length: 16; clone_size: NA; j_call: TRBJ2-1; d_call: TRBD2; cdr3_nt: TGTGCCACCAGTGATCCGACTAGCGGTACCTACAATGAGCAGTTCTTC; cdr3_aa: CATSDPTSGTYNEQFF